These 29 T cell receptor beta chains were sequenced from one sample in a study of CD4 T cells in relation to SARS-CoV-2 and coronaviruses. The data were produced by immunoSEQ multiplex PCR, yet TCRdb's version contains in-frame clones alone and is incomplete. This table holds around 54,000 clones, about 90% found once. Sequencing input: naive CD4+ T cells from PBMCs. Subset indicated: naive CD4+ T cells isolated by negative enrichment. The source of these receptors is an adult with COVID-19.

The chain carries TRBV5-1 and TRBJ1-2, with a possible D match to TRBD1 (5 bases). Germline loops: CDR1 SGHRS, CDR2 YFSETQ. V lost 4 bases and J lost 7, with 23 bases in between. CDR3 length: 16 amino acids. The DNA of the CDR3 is TGCGCCAGCAGCCAGGGATCGGCTCTCTCTATTACTGGCTACACCTTC. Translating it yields CASSQGSALSITGYTF.

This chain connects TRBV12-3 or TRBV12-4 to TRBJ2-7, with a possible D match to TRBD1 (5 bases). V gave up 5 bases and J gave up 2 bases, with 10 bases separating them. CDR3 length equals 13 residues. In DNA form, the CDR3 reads TGTGCCAGCAGTCTCGACAGTACCTACGAGCAGTACTTC. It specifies CASSLDSTYEQYF.

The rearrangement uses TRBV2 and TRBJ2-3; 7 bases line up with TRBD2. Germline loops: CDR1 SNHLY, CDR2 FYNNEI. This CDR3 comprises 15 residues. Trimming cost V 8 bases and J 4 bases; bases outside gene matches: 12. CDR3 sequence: CASPLGGRASDTQYF. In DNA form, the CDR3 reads TGTGCCAGCCCTTTGGGTGGGAGGGCCTCAGATACGCAGTATTTT.

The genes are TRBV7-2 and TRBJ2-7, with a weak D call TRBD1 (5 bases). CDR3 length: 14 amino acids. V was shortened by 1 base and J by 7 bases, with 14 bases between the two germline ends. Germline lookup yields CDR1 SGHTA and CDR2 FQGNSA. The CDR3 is CASSLGPGIREQYF. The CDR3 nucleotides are TGTGCCAGCAGCTTAGGGCCAGGGATAAGGGAGCAGTACTTC.

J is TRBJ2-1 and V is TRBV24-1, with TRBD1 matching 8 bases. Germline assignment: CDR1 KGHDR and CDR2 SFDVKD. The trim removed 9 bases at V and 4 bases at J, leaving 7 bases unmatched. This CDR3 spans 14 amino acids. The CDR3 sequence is CATQPGQAYNEQFF. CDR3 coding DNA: TGTGCCACCCAGCCGGGACAGGCTTACAATGAGCAGTTCTTC.

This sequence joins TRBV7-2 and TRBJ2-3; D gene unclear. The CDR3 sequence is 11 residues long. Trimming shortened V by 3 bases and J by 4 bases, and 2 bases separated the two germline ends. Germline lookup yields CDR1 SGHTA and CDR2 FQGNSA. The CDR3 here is CASSFPDTQYF. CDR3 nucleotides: TGTGCCAGCAGCTTCCCAGATACGCAGTATTTT.

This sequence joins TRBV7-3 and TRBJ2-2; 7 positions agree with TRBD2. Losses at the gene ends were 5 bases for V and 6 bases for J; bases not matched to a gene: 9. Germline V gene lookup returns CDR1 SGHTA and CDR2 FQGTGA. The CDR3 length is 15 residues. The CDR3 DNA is TGTGCCAGCAGCCAATCACTAGCGACCGCCGGGGAGCTGTTTTTT. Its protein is CASSQSLATAGELFF. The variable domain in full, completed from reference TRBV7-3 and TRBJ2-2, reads GAGVSQTPSNKVTEKGKYVELRCDPISGHTALYWYRQSLGQGPEFLIYFQGTGAADDSGLPNDRFFAVRPEGSVSTLKIQRTERGDSAVYLCASSQSLATAGELFFGEGSRLTVL.

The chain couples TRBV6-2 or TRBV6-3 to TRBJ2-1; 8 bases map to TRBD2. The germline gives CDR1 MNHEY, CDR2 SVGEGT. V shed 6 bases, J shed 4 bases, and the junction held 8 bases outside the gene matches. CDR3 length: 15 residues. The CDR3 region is CASSDAGLDYNEQFF. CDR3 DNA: TGTGCCAGCAGCGACGCGGGACTAGATTACAATGAGCAGTTCTTC.

CDR3 residues: CASSQALLREAFF. Here the CDR3 DNA reads TGTGCCAGCAGCCAAGCACTTCTCAGGGAAGCTTTCTTT. V is TRBV4-2 and J is TRBJ1-1; no definite D call. Trimming stripped 1 base from V and 8 bases from J, with 11 bases between. The CDR3 has 13 residues. Germline values: CDR1 LGHNA, CDR2 YNFKEQ.

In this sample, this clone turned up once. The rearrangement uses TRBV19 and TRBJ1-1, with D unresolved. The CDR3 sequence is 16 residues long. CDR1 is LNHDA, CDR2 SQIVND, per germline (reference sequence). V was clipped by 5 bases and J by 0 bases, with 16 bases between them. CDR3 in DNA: TGTGCCAGTAGTTTCGGGGTCAACAAAATGAACACTGAAGCTTTCTTT. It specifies CASSFGVNKMNTEAFF.

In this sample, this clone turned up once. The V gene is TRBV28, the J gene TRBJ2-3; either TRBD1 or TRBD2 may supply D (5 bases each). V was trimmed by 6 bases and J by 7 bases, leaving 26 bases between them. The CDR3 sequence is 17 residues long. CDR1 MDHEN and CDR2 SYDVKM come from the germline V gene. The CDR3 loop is CASSFPGRDPRWNTQYF. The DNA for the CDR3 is TGTGCCAGCAGCTTCCCCGGAAGGGACCCCCGGTGGAATACGCAGTATTTT.

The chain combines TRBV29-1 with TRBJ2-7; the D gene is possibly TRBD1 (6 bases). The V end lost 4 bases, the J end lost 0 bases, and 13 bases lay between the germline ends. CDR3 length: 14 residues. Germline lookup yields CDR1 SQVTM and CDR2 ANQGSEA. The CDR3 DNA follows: TGCAGCGTTGTCAAGGACAGACACTCCTACGAGCAGTACTTC. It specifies CSVVKDRHSYEQYF.

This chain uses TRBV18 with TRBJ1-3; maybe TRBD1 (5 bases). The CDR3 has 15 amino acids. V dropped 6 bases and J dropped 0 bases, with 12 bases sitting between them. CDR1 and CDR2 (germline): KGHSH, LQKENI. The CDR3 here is CASSLDRSSGNTIYF. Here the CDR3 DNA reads TGTGCCAGCTCTCTCGACAGAAGCTCTGGAAACACCATATATTTT.

CDR3 residues: CASSDRRRGWDNEQFF. In nucleotides, the CDR3 is TGTGCCAGCAGTGATCGTCGAAGGGGGTGGGACAATGAGCAGTTCTTC. The genes are TRBV2 and TRBJ2-1; the D gene is possibly TRBD1 (6 bases). This CDR3 contains 16 residues. V lost 3 bases to trimming and J lost 5 bases, with 17 bases between them. CDR1 is SNHLY and CDR2 is FYNNEI in the germline V gene.

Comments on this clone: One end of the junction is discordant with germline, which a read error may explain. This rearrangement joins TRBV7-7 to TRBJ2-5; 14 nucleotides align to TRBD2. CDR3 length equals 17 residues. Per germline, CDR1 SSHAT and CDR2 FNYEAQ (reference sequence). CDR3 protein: CASSLGLAGGVAETQYF. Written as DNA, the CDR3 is TGTGCTAGCAGCTTAGGACTAGCGGGGGGAGTGGCTGAGACCCAGTACTTC.

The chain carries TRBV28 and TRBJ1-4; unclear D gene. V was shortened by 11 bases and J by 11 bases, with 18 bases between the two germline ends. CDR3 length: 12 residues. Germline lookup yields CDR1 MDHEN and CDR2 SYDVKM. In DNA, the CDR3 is TGTGCCGGCGGGGTGGGGAAGGGCAAACTGTTTTTT. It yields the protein CAGGVGKGKLFF.

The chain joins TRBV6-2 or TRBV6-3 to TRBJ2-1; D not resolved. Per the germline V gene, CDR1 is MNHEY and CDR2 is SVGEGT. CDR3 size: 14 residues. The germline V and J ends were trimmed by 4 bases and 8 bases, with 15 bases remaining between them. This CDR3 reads CASSFRATVDEQFF. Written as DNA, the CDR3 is TGTGCCAGCAGTTTTAGGGCTACCGTAGATGAGCAGTTCTTC.

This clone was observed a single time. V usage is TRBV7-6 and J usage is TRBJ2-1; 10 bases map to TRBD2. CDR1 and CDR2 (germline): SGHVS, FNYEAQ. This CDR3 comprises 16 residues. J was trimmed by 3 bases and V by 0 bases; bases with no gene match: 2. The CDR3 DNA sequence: TGTGCCAGCAGCTTAGCACCTAGCGGGAGCTACAATGAGCAGTTCTTC. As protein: CASSLAPSGSYNEQFF.

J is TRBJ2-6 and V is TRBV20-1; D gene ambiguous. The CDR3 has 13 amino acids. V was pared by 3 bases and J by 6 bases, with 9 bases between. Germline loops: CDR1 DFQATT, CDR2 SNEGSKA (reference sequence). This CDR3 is CSASLGEANVLTF. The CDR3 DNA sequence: TGCAGTGCTAGTCTTGGCGAGGCCAACGTCCTGACTTTC.

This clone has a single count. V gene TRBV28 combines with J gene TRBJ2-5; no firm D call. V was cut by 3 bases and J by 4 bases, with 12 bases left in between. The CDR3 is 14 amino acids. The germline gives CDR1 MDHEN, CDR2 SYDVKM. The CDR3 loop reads CASSLFPGGETQYF. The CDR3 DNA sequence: TGTGCCAGCAGTTTGTTTCCAGGCGGAGAGACCCAGTACTTC.

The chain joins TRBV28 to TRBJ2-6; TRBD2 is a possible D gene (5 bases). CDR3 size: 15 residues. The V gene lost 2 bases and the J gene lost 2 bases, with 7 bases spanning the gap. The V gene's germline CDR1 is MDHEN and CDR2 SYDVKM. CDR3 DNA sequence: TGTGCCAGCAGTTTAGAGGGTGCTGGGGCCAACGTCCTGACTTTC. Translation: CASSLEGAGANVLTF.

CDR3 sequence reads: CATSDGGGEKLFF. The DNA for the CDR3 is TGTGCCACCAGTGACGGGGGGGGAGAAAAACTGTTTTTT. V and J are TRBV24-1 and TRBJ1-4; D is perhaps TRBD1 (5 bases). Germline lookup yields CDR1 KGHDR and CDR2 SFDVKD. V shed 4 bases and J shed 8 bases, with 10 bases lying between them. CDR3 length: 13 residues.

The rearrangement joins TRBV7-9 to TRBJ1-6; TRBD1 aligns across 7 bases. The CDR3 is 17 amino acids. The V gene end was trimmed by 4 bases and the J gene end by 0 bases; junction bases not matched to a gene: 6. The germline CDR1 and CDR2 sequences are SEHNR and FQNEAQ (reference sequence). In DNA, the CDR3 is TGTGCCAGCAGCTCCCGACAGGGAAGCTCCTATAATTCACCCCTCCACTTT. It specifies CASSSRQGSSYNSPLHF.

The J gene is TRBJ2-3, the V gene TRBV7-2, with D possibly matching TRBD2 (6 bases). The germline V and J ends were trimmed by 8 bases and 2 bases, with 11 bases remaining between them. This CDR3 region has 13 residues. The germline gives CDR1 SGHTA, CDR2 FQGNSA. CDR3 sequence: CASGGTYTDTQYF. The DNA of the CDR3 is TGTGCCAGCGGCGGGACTTACACAGATACGCAGTATTTT.

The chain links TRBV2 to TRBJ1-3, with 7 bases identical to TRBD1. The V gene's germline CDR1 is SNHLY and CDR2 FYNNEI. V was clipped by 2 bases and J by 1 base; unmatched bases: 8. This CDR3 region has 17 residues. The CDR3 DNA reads TGTGCCAGCAGTGAACCCCCGACAGGGAGGTCTGGAAACACCATATATTTT. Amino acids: CASSEPPTGRSGNTIYF.

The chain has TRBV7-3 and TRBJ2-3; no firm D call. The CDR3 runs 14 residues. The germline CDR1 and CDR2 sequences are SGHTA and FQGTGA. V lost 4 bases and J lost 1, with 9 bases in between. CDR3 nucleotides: TGTGCCAGCAGCTCACTACTGGGCACAGATACGCAGTATTTT. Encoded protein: CASSSLLGTDTQYF.

The CDR3 sequence is CASSFADSRGYTF. CDR3 DNA: TGTGCCAGCAGTTTTGCGGACAGTCGGGGCTACACCTTC. V is TRBV28 and J is TRBJ1-2; possibly TRBD1 for D (6 bases). This CDR3 is built from 13 residues. V dropped 3 bases and J dropped 8 bases, with 13 bases sitting between them. Germline CDR1 reads MDHEN; CDR2 reads SYDVKM.

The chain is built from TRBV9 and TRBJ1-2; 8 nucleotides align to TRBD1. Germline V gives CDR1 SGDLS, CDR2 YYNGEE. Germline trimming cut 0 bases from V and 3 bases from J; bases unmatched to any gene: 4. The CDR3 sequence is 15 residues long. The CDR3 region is CASSVGGQGDYGYTF. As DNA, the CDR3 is TGTGCCAGCAGCGTAGGCGGACAGGGAGACTATGGCTACACCTTC.

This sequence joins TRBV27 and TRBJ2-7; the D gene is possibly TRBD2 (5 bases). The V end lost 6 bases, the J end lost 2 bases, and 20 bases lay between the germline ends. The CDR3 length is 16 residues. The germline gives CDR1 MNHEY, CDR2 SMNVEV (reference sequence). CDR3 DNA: TGTGCCAGCAGCCTGAGGGAAGGGCGCTACCCCTACGAGCAGTACTTC. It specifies CASSLREGRYPYEQYF.